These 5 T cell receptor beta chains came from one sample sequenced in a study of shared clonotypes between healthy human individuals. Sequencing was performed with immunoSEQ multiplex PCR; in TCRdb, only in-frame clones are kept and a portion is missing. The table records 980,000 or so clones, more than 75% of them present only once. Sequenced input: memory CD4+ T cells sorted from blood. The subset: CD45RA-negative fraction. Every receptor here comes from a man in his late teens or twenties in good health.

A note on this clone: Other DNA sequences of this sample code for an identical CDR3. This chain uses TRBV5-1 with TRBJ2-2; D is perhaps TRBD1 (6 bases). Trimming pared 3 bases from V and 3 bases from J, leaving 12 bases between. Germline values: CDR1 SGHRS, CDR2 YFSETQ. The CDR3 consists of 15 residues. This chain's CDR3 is CASSWGLADTGELFF. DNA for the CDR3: TGCGCCAGCAGCTGGGGGCTAGCAGACACCGGGGAGCTGTTTTTT.

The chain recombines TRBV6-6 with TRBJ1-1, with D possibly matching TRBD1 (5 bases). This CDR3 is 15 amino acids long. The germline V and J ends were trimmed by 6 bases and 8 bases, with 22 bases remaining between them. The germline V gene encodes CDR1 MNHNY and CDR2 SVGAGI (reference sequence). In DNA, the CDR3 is TGTGCCAGCAGCGCCTTTACCACGGGGCGAGCGGAAGCTTTCTTT. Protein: CASSAFTTGRAEAFF.

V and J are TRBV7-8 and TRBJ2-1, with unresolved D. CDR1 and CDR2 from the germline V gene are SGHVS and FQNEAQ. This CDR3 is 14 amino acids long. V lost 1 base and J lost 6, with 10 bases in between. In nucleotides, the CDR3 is TGTGCCAGCAGCTTAGGGGCGAGGTCCAATGAGCAGTTCTTC. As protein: CASSLGARSNEQFF.

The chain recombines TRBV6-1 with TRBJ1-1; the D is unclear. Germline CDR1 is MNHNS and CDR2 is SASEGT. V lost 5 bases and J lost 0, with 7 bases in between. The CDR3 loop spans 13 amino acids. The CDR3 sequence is CASSFELNTEAFF. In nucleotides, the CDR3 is TGTGCCAGCAGTTTCGAATTGAACACTGAAGCTTTCTTT.

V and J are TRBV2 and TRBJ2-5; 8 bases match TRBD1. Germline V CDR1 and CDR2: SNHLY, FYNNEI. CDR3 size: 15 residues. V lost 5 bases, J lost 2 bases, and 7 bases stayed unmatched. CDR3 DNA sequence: TGTGCCAGCAGTCCGAGACAGGGGAGGCAAGAGACCCAGTACTTC. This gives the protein CASSPRQGRQETQYF.